A single sample is the source of the 4 T cell receptor beta chains below, sequenced in a study of PD-L1 blockade in urothelial cancer. Only in-frame clones appear in the TCRdb table, and some are missing; sequencing was by immunoSEQ multiplex PCR. The sample records about 51,000 clones, roughly 91% being singletons. Time point denoted: peripheral blood 6 weeks after treatment start. The sample was PBMCs, taken around atezolizumab (anti-PD-L1) treatment. These receptors were collected from a man aged 55-75 years with urothelial cancer.

The V and J genes are TRBV6-6 and TRBJ2-7, with D possibly TRBD2 on 6 matching bases. The V gene lost 7 bases and the J gene lost 3 bases, with 13 bases spanning the gap. The germline CDR1 and CDR2 sequences are MNHNY and SVGAGI (reference sequence). The CDR3 length is 13 residues. CDR3 sequence (DNA): TGTGCCAGCATGGCGGGGAAGTACTACGAGCAGTACTTC. Residues: CASMAGKYYEQYF.

This chain links TRBV6-5 with TRBJ2-7, with D perhaps TRBD2 (7 bases). CDR3 length equals 13 residues. The germline V gene has CDR1 MNHEY and CDR2 SVGAGI. Trimming cost V 4 bases and J 5 bases, with 12 bases left between them. CDR3: CASSFRGGNEQYF. The CDR3 coding sequence is TGTGCCAGCAGTTTCAGGGGAGGGAACGAGCAGTACTTC.

This clone was seen only once. The rearrangement uses TRBV28 and TRBJ2-1; 10 nucleotides agree with TRBD1. CDR3 length: 13 amino acids. Trimming took 8 bases from V and 15 from J; bases not matched to a gene: 13. Germline-derived CDR1 and CDR2 are MDHEN and SYDVKM. The CDR3 loop reads CASAGGTGERWFF. The CDR3 region has the DNA TGTGCCAGCGCCGGGGGGACAGGGGAAAGATGGTTCTTC.

As DNA, the CDR3 is TGTGCCAGCAGCCTCGGACACGACGAGCAGTACTTC. Its translation is CASSLGHDEQYF. This rearrangement joins TRBV5-6 to TRBJ2-7, with D maybe TRBD1 (5 bases). The CDR3 has 12 residues. Trimming removed 4 bases at V and 5 bases at J, with 10 bases between. Germline V lookup: CDR1 SGHDT, CDR2 YYEEEE.